Each of the 12 T cell receptor beta chains below was sequenced from the same sample in a study of PD-L1 blockade in urothelial cancer. The method was immunoSEQ multiplex PCR; TCRdb's version includes in-frame clones alone and lacks a portion of them. The sample has about 88,000 clones; more than 90% are singletons. The input for sequencing was PBMCs, taken around atezolizumab (anti-PD-L1) treatment. The receptors come from a man aged 55 to 69 with urothelial cancer.

The chain is built from TRBV5-4 and TRBJ2-4; 9 nucleotides agree with TRBD1. Germline CDR1 and CDR2: SGHNT and YYREEE (reference sequence). With 3 bases clipped from V and 15 bases from J, the junction kept 4 bases outside the gene matches. There are 11 residues in the CDR3. CDR3 region: CASSSGQGLYF. The CDR3 DNA is TGTGCCAGCAGCTCTGGACAGGGGTTGTACTTC.

This clone was seen only once. The genes are TRBV7-2 and TRBJ2-7; 8 nucleotides match TRBD1. This CDR3 comprises 14 residues. The V gene's germline CDR1 is SGHTA and CDR2 FQGNSA. The J segment lost 6 bases and the V segment lost 4 bases, leaving 8 bases of the junction unmatched. CDR3 nucleotides: TGTGCCAGCAGCTCCGGACAGGGTTCGAGCGAGCAGTACTTC. Translating it yields CASSSGQGSSEQYF.

The gene calls are TRBV28 and TRBJ2-7, with 7 bases lining up with TRBD1. V was pared by 6 bases and J by 4 bases, with 3 bases of the junction left unmatched. The length of the CDR3 is 12 residues. CDR1 is MDHEN, CDR2 SYDVKM, per germline. CDR3 bases: TGTGCCAGCAGACCACAGGGGTACGAGCAGTACTTC. Translating it yields CASRPQGYEQYF.

This clone occurred once. The V gene is TRBV7-2, the J gene TRBJ2-3, with 8 bases lining up with TRBD2. Germline values: CDR1 SGHTA, CDR2 FQGNSA. V was clipped by 8 bases and J by 4 bases; unmatched bases: 5. This CDR3 is 13 amino acids long. CDR3 protein: CASRGGFADTQYF. In nucleotides, the CDR3 is TGTGCCAGCCGGGGGGGTTTTGCAGATACGCAGTATTTT.

CDR3 bases: TGTGCCAGCAGCGTAGTTCCCGGTTATAGCACAGATACGCAGTATTTT. Residues: CASSVVPGYSTDTQYF. The genes are TRBV9 and TRBJ2-3; no reliable D call. This CDR3 is built from 16 residues. CDR1 is SGDLS, CDR2 YYNGEE, per germline. The V end was cut by 0 bases, the J end by 0 bases, with 11 bases between.

The CDR3 nucleotides are TGTGCCAGCAGCCGCCGGACAGGGAATGGGGCCAACGTCCTGACTTTC. Its translation: CASSRRTGNGANVLTF. The gene calls are TRBV14 and TRBJ2-6, with 8 bases matching TRBD1. Germline V gene sequence: CDR1 SGHDN, CDR2 FVKESK. J gave up 3 bases and V 4 bases, and 5 bases lay outside the gene matches. The CDR3 length is 16 residues.

The V call is TRBV30, the J call TRBJ1-5, with D tentatively TRBD1 (6 bases). In germline, CDR1 is GTSNPN, CDR2 SVGIG (reference sequence). Trimming took off 3 bases at V and 5 bases at J, with 11 bases between the two ends. The CDR3 has 13 residues. The DNA of the CDR3 is TGTGCCTGGAGCACCACAGGGTATCAGCCCCAGCATTTT. It codes for CAWSTTGYQPQHF.

V usage is TRBV28 and J usage is TRBJ2-3; TRBD2 matches 7 bases. Germline V lookup: CDR1 MDHEN, CDR2 SYDVKM. Germline trimming cut 5 bases from V and 0 bases from J; bases unmatched to any gene: 8. The CDR3 runs to 16 residues. The CDR3 region is CASSGGGLASTDTQYF. Here the CDR3 DNA reads TGTGCCAGCAGTGGGGGAGGGCTCGCTAGCACAGATACGCAGTATTTT.

This sequence joins TRBV28 and TRBJ2-7; 8 bases are a match to TRBD2. Germline CDR1 is MDHEN and CDR2 is SYDVKM. This CDR3 is built from 15 residues. Germline trimming cut 7 bases from V and 0 bases from J; bases unmatched to any gene: 8. The CDR3 spells CASTVAGLSSYEQYF. DNA for the CDR3: TGTGCCAGCACGGTAGCGGGATTAAGCTCCTACGAGCAGTACTTC.

This chain uses TRBV14 with TRBJ2-7; possibly TRBD2 for D (6 bases). V was pared by 4 bases and J by 0 bases, with 19 bases between. From germline, CDR1 is SGHDN and CDR2 FVKESK. This CDR3 spans 17 amino acids. The CDR3 region has the DNA TGTGCCAGCAGCCGAAAACCTCCTGGAGGGAGCTCCTACGAGCAGTACTTC. It codes for CASSRKPPGGSSYEQYF.

The gene calls are TRBV4-1 and TRBJ1-4; D might be TRBD1 (5 bases). The V end lost 3 bases, the J end lost 5 bases, and 16 bases lay between the germline ends. CDR3 length: 16 amino acids. Germline V gene sequence: CDR1 MGHRA, CDR2 YSYEKL. CDR3 loop: CASSQTLGGTNEKLFF. The CDR3 DNA reads TGCGCCAGCAGCCAGACCTTAGGAGGGACCAATGAAAAACTGTTTTTT.

V gene TRBV15 combines with J gene TRBJ1-1, with 8 bases aligning to TRBD1. V was pared by 1 base and J by 0 bases, with 4 bases of the junction left unmatched. The germline gives CDR1 LNHNV, CDR2 YYDKDF (reference sequence). The CDR3 runs to 16 residues. The CDR3, as DNA: TGTGCCACCAGCAGAGCCACAGGGGGGTTGAACACTGAAGCTTTCTTT. Translated: CATSRATGGLNTEAFF.